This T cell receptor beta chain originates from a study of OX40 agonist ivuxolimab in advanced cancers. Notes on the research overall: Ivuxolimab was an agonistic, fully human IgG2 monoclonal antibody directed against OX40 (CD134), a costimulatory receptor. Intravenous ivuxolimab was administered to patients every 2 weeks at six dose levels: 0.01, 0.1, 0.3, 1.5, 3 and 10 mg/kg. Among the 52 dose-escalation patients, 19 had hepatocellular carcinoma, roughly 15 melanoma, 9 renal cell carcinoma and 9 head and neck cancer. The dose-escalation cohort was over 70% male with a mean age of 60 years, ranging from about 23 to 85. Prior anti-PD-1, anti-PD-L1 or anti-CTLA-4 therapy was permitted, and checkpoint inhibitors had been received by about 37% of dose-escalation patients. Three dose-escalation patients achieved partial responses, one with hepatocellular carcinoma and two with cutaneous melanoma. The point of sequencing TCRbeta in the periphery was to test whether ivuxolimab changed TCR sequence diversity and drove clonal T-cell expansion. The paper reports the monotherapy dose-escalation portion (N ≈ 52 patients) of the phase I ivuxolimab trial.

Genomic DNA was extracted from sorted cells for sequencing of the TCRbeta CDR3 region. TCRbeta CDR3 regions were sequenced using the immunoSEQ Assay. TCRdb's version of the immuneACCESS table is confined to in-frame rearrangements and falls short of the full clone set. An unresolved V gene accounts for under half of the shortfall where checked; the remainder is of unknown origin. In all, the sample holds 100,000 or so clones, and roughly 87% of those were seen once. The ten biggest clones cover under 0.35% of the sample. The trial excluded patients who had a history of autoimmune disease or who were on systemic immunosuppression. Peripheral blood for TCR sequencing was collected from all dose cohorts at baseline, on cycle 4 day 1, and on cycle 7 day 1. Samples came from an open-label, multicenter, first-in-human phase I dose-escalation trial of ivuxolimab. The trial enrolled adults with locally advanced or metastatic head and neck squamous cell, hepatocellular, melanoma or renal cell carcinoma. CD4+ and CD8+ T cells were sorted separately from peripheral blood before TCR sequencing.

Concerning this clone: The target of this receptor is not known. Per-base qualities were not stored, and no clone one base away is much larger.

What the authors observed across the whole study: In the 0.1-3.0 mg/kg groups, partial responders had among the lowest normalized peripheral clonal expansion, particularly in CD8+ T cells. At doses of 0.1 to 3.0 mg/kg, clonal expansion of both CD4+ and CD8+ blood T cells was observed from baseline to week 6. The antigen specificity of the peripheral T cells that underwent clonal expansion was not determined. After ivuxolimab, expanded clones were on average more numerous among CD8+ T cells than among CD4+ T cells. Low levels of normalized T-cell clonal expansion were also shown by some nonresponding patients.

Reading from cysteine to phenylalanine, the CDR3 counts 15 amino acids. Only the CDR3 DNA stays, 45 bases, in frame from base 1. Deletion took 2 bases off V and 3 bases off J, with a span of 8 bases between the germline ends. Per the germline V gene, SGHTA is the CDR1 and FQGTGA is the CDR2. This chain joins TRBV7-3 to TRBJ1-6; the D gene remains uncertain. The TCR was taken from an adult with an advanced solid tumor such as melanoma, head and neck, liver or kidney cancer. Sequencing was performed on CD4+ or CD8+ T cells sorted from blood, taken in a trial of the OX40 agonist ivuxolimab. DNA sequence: TGTGCCAGCAGCTTATACAGCCACTATAATTCACCCCTCCACTTT. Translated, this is CASSLYSHYNSPLHF. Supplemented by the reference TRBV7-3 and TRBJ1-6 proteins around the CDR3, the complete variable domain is GAGVSQTPSNKVTEKGKYVELRCDPISGHTALYWYRQSLGQGPEFLIYFQGTGAADDSGLPNDRFFAVRPEGSVSTLKIQRTERGDSAVYLCASSLYSHYNSPLHFGNGTRLTVT.